A selection of T cell receptor beta chains follows, all from one sample in a study of blood T cells in healthy people across ages. Each CDR3 protein gets one entry after TCRdb re-called the 5' RACE reads with MiXCR. The sample carries roughly 1,500,000 distinct CDR3 sequences, about 35% recorded once. The sample was blood. The receptors derive from a woman between 25 and 40 years old in good health. CDR3s leave out the opening cysteine and the closing phenylalanine or tryptophan. The order of the fields is J gene, clone size, CDR3 length, V gene, CDR3 protein. Only part of the rows carry a size: once, few, many, or a class if the clone is expanded.

TRBJ1-2 - 13 TRBV18 ASSQGQNTNYGYT
TRBJ1-3 - 13 TRBV7-3 ASSQTGASGNTIY
TRBJ2-1 many 11 TRBV6-2/TRBV6-3 ASSYGLSNEQF
TRBJ2-1 few 11 TRBV5-1 ASSLEVFSEQF
TRBJ2-3 - 9 TRBV30 AWGREGTQY
TRBJ2-3 - 11 TRBV6-5 ASSEPFGGGQY
TRBJ2-5 - 11 TRBV27 ASRGNRAETQY
TRBJ1-3 few 11 TRBV9 ASSVGREGTIY
TRBJ2-7 many 11 TRBV14 ASSNRDSYEQY
TRBJ2-5 - 13 TRBV6-2/TRBV6-3 ASTKGVSGIQTQY
- - 13 TRBV11-3 ASSQSGVMGNEQY
TRBJ2-3 - 13 TRBV4-2 ASSQGKGATDTQY
TRBJ2-3 - 12 TRBV7-9 ASSVSTGEDTQY
TRBJ2-7 many 13 TRBV5-1 ASSLGTSGPYEQY
TRBJ2-1 few 13 TRBV5-1 ASSPPGGRALEQF
TRBJ2-7 - 11 TRBV30 AYVTGESYEQY
TRBJ2-7 - 12 TRBV5-6 ASSTGFFLSEQY
TRBJ2-7 - 12 TRBV20-1 SASRVLPNYEQY
TRBJ2-5 - 13 TRBV20-1 SASERGRVRETQY
TRBJ2-3 - 14 TRBV11-3 ASSLRTRGGADTQY
TRBJ2-2 - 13 TRBV7-2 ASSLTRTSSGELF
TRBJ2-7 few 12 TRBV11-2 ASSLEAGLVEQY
- - 12 TRBV6-5 ASRSGQGLYEQY
TRBJ2-1 - 13 TRBV9 ASSTAGGQRNEQF
TRBJ2-7 - 14 TRBV27 ASNPNALSSSYEQY
TRBJ2-7 - 12 TRBV20-1 SARDHLAAYEQY
TRBJ2-5 - 13 TRBV6-6 ASSSRTARGETQY
TRBJ2-1 many 10 TRBV12-5 ASGFGRNEQF
TRBJ2-7 - 13 TRBV10-2 ASSEFGRGSYEQY
TRBJ2-1 few 13 TRBV18 ASCHTPGGNNEQF
TRBJ2-1 - 15 TRBV5-1 ASSGLAGGRTSGEQF
TRBJ1-4 once 12 TRBV15 ATSSGQGGEKLF
TRBJ1-2 many 13 TRBV4-1 ASSRTAPLTSGYT
TRBJ2-1 few 12 TRBV12-5 ASGASGSGNEQF
TRBJ1-1 few 12 TRBV27 ASSLTAMNTEAF
TRBJ1-4 - 12 TRBV12-3/TRBV12-4 ASSFTGANEKLF
TRBJ2-3 many 14 TRBV27 ASSFRLATGTDTQY